This T cell receptor beta chain was sequenced for a study of T cells in women clearing cervical HPV infection. About the study: Cases' blood sampling followed lesion detection by median around 150 days (90 to 200). Study-wide results and caveats: It is unknown whether associations predate infection; no effector/memory or HPV-specific sorting.

This CDR3 comprises 15 residues. Between the trimmed V and J ends, which lost 3 bases and 9 bases, there was a span of 18 bases. Germline V lookup: CDR1 MNHNS, CDR2 SASEGT. TCR beta CDR3 amplified by multiplex PCR from 950 to 1,500 ng genomic DNA. Measured with immunoSEQ multiplex PCR; TCRdb has only the in-frame clones, and not every one. In all, the sample yields around 13,000 clones. Note on this clone: No antigen is known for it. The read is 3 residues too short to cover the CDR3 end, so that end is filled in from the germline J gene.

The chain is built from TRBV6-1 and TRBJ1-5; D might be TRBD1 (5 bases). The TCR comes from a woman aged 18-69 years with a cervical HPV16 infection that either progressed to CIN3+ or cleared (not recorded which). The sample taken for sequencing was blood buffy coat. The CDR3 protein is CASSENLAGSRPQHF. The sequenced CDR3 bases are TGTGCCAGCAGTGAGAATTTGGCAGGGAGCCGGCCC.